This TCR beta chain was profiled in a study of blood T cell repertoires in COVID-19. Participants were placed into cohorts based on the clinical history they reported. This clone was observed a handful of times. In the original processing: Using reference gene primer amplification, nucleated cell counts were estimated. Clones were sequenced by immunoSEQ multiplex PCR, and TCRdb holds only the in-frame ones, with some missing. D and trimming come from the DNA, and the V and J calls and clone size come from that table. The sample shows a few hundred thousand clones, around 89% of them seen only once. The germline gives CDR1 MRHNA, CDR2 SNTAGT. Losses at the gene ends were 2 bases for V and 7 bases for J; bases not matched to a gene: 2. The CDR3 sequence is 14 residues long.

The chain is built from TRBV6-4 and TRBJ2-1, with 10 bases fitting TRBD1. This receptor was taken from a woman aged 18-29 years with acute COVID-19. Sequencing input: PBMCs or T cells enriched from blood (not recorded which). The CDR3 DNA sequence: TGTGCCAGCAGTGACGGACAGGGGGGGAATGAGCAGTTCTTC. Translation gives CASSDGQGGNEQFF.